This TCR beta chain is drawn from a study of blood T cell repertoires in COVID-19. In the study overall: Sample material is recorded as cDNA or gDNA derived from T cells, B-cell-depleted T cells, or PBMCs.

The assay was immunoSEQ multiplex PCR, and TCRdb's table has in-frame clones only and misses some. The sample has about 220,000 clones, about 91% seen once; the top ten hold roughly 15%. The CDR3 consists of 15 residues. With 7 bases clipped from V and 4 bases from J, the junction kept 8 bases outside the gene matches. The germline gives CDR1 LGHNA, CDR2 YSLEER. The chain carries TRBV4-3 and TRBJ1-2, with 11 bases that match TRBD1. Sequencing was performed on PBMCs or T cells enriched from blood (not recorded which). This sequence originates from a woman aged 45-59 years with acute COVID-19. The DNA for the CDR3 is TGCGCCAGCAACTCAAGGACAGGGGGCTCCTATGGCTACACCTTC. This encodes CASNSRTGGSYGYTF.